The clone carrying this T cell receptor beta chain was picked up one time. Its target is unknown. This entry belongs to a study of cytomegalovirus exposure and HLA in healthy donors. V lost 4 bases and J lost 1; bases outside the gene matches: 8. The CDR3 is made up of 16 amino acids. The germline CDR1 and CDR2 sequences are MNHEY and SVGAGI. Points from the study as a whole: In a later analysis, TCR beta V- and J-gene trimming showed a link to a missense DCLRE1C variant.

It was with 60 Vbeta and 13 Jbeta primers that the PCR ran. Sequenced by immunoSEQ multiplex PCR; TCRdb stores in-frame clones only, minus some. The data show 210,000 or so clones, with more than 60% seen just once and roughly 16% held by the top ten. Sequencing was carried out using PBMCs. The clonotype was recovered from a middle-aged man in good health and CMV-seronegative. The rearrangement uses TRBV6-5 and TRBJ2-7, with TRBD1 identical over 9 bases. The CDR3 sequence: CASSSLTGGKSYEQYF. The CDR3 region has the DNA TGTGCCAGCAGTTCGTTAACAGGGGGCAAGTCCTACGAGCAGTACTTC.